A single sample is the source of the 15 T cell receptor beta chains below, sequenced in a study of molecular identifiers for immune sequencing clone quantification. TCRdb re-called the PCR reads through MiXCR, storing one row per CDR3 protein. The sample includes 490,000 or so distinct CDR3 sequences, less than 30% of them seen just once. What was sequenced was naive CD8+ T cells from blood, with Jurkat cell RNA spiked in. As to subset: FACS-sorted CD8+CD4-CCR7+CD45RA+ naive T cells. The receptors come from a human donor in good health. Some libraries in this study had Jurkat cell RNA spiked in.

V and J are TRBV2 and TRBJ2-5, with no clear D. The V gene lost 2 bases and the J gene lost 4 bases, with 11 bases spanning the gap. The CDR3 runs to 14 residues. Germline CDR1 is SNHLY and CDR2 is FYNNEI. The CDR3: CASSEKVAVETQYF. DNA of the CDR3: TGTGCCAGCAGTGAAAAGGTCGCGGTAGAGACCCAGTACTTC.

The chain couples TRBV19 to TRBJ2-7; D uncertain. This CDR3 is 13 amino acids long. CDR1 is LNHDA and CDR2 is SQIVND in the germline V gene (reference sequence). The V end lost 5 bases, the J end lost 6 bases, and 14 bases lay between the germline ends. The CDR3 protein is CASSANTGSEQYF. The CDR3 DNA follows: TGTGCCAGTAGTGCCAACACCGGCTCCGAGCAGTACTTC.

CDR3 region: CASSLARESGELFF. The CDR3 DNA follows: TGTGCCAGCAGCTTAGCGCGAGAATCCGGGGAGCTGTTTTTT. This rearrangement joins TRBV7-6 to TRBJ2-2; D remains ambiguous. V lost 0 bases and J lost 6, with 8 bases in between. The CDR3 contains 14 residues. Germline V gene sequence: CDR1 SGHVS, CDR2 FNYEAQ.

On this clonotype itself: This may arise from a read error, as a much more abundant clone is one base away. This rearrangement joins TRBV29-1 to TRBJ2-5; D unclear. The CDR3 is 12 residues long. V was pared by 7 bases and J by 4 bases, with 13 bases between. CDR1 is SQVTM, CDR2 ANQGSEA, per germline. The chain's CDR3 is CSAECGGETQYF. DNA for the CDR3: TGCAGCGCCGAGTGTGGCGGAGAGACCCAGTACTTC.

Note on this clonotype: A much more abundant neighbour one base away suggests this may be a read error. This chain connects TRBV9 to TRBJ2-2; the match to TRBD2 covers 10 bases. This CDR3 comprises 18 residues. Germline CDR1 and CDR2: SGDLS and YYNGEE. The CDR3 loop is CAGSLDFSSGRDTGELFF. The CDR3, as DNA: TGTGCCGGCAGCCTCGACTTCTCCAGCGGGAGGGACACCGGGGAGCTGTTTTTT.

In this sample, this clonotype turned up a few times. This chain joins TRBV6-5 and TRBJ2-6; 7 bases fit TRBD1. With V trimmed by 4 bases and J by 2 bases, 14 bases remained unmatched. The CDR3 length is 19 residues. Germline CDR1 MNHEY, CDR2 SVGAGI. Written as DNA, the CDR3 is TGTGCCAGCAGTTCAACGTGGGACAGTGTAGTACCTGGGGCCAACGTCCTGACTTTC. Amino acid sequence: CASSSTWDSVVPGANVLTF.

The chain joins TRBV4-3 to TRBJ1-6, with 7 bases fitting TRBD1. CDR3 length: 18 amino acids. The V gene end was trimmed by 0 bases and the J gene end by 8 bases; junction bases not matched to a gene: 13. Germline CDR1 LGHNA, CDR2 YSLEER. In DNA form, the CDR3 reads TGCGCCAGCAGCCAAGATGGCGCAGGCCTCCAGGGGGATTCACCCCTCCACTTT. Its translation: CASSQDGAGLQGDSPLHF.

The sample holds many counts of this clonotype. This chain connects TRBV27 to TRBJ1-1; weak D call: TRBD1 (6 bases). This CDR3 region has 14 residues. With 5 bases removed from V and 4 bases from J, the gap between germline ends came to 14 bases. Germline V CDR1 and CDR2: MNHEY, SMNVEV (reference sequence). CDR3 amino acids: CASSLRGSGTEAFF. The CDR3 DNA follows: TGTGCCAGCAGTCTAAGGGGGTCGGGCACTGAAGCTTTCTTT.

On this clonotype itself: Sequence at one end of the junction differs from germline and may be a read error. This chain connects TRBV4-3 to TRBJ2-5; the D gene could be TRBD1 or TRBD2 (7 bases each). The CDR3 sequence is 15 residues long. Germline lookup yields CDR1 LGHNA and CDR2 YSLEER. The CDR3 here is CARGPDQGGEEPQYF. The CDR3 DNA sequence: TGCGCCCGCGGCCCAGATCAGGGGGGGGAAGAGCCCCAGTACTTC.

The sample holds a few counts of this clonotype. The gene calls are TRBV2 and TRBJ1-1; unclear D gene. In germline, CDR1 is SNHLY, CDR2 FYNNEI. Trimming took 6 bases from V and 1 from J, leaving 12 bases between them. This CDR3 has 14 residues. CDR3 DNA: TGTGCCAGCAGCAACACACCCCGGAACACTGAAGCTTTCTTT. It encodes CASSNTPRNTEAFF. Full variable domain (remainder filled in from reference TRBV2 and TRBJ1-1): EPEVTQTPSHQVTQMGQEVILRCVPISNHLYFYWYRQILGQKVEFLVSFYNNEISEKSEIFDDQFSVERPDGSNFTLKIRSTKLEDSAMYFCASSNTPRNTEAFFGQGTRLTVV.

V usage is TRBV19 and J usage is TRBJ2-6; no clear D gene. Germline lookup yields CDR1 LNHDA and CDR2 SQIVND (reference sequence). This CDR3 is built from 15 residues. With 2 bases removed from V and 0 bases from J, the gap between germline ends came to 5 bases. CDR3 sequence (DNA): TGTGCCAGTAGTATAACCGCCTCTGGGGCCAACGTCCTGACTTTC. The encoded protein is CASSITASGANVLTF.

There are many counts of this clonotype. The rearrangement joins TRBV20-1 to TRBJ1-1; D ambiguous. CDR3 length: 12 residues. Germline loops: CDR1 DFQATT, CDR2 SNEGSKA (reference sequence). The V and J ends lost 0 bases and 7 bases respectively, with 9 bases between them. The CDR3 here is CSARDLGGEAFF. In DNA, the CDR3 is TGCAGTGCTAGAGATCTCGGCGGTGAAGCTTTCTTT.

This clonotype was picked up a small number of times. This chain joins TRBV9 and TRBJ2-2; 11 bases are shared with TRBD1. The CDR3 spans 16 residues. Germline CDR1 and CDR2: SGDLS and YYNGEE. After removal of 3 bases from V and 3 bases from J, the junction contained 4 bases not matched to a gene. CDR3: CASSAGTGGDTGELFF. In DNA form, the CDR3 reads TGTGCCAGCAGCGCCGGGACAGGGGGGGACACCGGGGAGCTGTTTTTT.

Concerning this clonotype: Relative to the germline gene, one junction end is altered; a read error may explain this. The genes are TRBV9 and TRBJ2-2; TRBD1 matches 8 bases. The CDR3 sequence is 15 residues long. Germline values: CDR1 SGDLS, CDR2 YYNGEE. The DNA of the CDR3 is TGTGCCAGCAGCGAGAGGACAGGGCACACCAGGGAGCTGTTTTTT. The encoded protein is CASSERTGHTRELFF.

The chain recombines TRBV6-5 with TRBJ1-6, with a possible D match to TRBD1 (5 bases). V was pared by 2 bases and J by 9 bases, with 26 bases between. The CDR3 totals 19 residues. Germline V gene lookup returns CDR1 MNHEY and CDR2 SVGAGI. The CDR3 loop is CASSYPWGGTEWGSSPLHF. Here the CDR3 DNA reads TGTGCCAGCAGTTACCCCTGGGGAGGGACGGAGTGGGGGAGTTCACCCCTCCACTTT.